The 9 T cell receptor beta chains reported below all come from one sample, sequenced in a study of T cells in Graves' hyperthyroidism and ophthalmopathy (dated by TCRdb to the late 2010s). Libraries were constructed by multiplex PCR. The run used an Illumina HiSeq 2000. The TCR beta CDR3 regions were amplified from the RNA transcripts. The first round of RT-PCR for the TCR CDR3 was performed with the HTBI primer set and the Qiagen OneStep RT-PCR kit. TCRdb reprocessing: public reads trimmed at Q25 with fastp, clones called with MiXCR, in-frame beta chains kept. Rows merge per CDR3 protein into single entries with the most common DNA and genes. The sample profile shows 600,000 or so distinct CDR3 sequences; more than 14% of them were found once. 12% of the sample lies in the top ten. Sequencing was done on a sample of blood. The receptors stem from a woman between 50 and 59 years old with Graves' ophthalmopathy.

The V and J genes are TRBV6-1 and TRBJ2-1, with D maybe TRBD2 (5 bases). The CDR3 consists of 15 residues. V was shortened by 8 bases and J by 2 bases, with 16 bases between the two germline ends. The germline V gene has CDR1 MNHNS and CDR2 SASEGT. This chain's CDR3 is CASQRTREAYNEQFF. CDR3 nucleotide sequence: TGTGCCAGCCAAAGGACTCGGGAAGCCTACAATGAGCAGTTCTTC.

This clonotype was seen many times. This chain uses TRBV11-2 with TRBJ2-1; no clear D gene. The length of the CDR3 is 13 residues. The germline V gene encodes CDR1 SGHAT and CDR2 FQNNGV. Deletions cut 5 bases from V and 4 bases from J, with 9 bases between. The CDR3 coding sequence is TGTGCCAGCAGCCTTATCAGGTACAATGAGCAGTTCTTC. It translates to CASSLIRYNEQFF.

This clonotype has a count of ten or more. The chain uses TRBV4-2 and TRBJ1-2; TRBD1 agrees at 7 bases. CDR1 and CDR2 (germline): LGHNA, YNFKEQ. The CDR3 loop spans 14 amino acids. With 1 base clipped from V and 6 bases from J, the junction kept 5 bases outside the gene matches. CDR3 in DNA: TGTGCCAGCAGCCAAGTATCCACAGGGGATGGCTACACCTTC. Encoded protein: CASSQVSTGDGYTF.

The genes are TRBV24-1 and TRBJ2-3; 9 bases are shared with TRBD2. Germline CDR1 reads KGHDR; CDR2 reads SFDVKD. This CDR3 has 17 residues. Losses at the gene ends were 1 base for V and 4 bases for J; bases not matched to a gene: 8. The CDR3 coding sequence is TGTGCCACCAGTGATTTTTTGGCTAGCGGGGCTTCAGATACGCAGTATTTT. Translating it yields CATSDFLASGASDTQYF.

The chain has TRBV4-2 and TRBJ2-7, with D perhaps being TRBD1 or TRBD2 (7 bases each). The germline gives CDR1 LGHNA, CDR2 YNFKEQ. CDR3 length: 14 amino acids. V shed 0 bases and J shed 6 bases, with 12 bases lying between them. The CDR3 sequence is CASSQDIRGGEQYF. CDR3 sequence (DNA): TGTGCCAGCAGCCAAGATATCAGGGGGGGCGAGCAGTACTTC.

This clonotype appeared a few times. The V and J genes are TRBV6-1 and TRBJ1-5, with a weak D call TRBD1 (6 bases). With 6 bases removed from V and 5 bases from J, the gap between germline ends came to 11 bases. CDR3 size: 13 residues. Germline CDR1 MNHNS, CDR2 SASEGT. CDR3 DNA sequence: TGTGCCAGCAGAGACAGGCAATATCAGCCCCAGCATTTT. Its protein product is CASRDRQYQPQHF.

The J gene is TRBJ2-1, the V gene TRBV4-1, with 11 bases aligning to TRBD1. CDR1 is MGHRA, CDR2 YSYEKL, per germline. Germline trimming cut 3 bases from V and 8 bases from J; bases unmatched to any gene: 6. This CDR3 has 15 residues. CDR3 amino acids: CASSHPGQGVYEQFF. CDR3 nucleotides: TGCGCCAGCAGCCACCCGGGACAGGGGGTCTATGAGCAGTTCTTC.

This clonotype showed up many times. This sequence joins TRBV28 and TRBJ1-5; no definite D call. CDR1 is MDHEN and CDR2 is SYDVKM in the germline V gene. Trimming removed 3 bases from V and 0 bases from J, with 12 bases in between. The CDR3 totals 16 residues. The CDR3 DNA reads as TGTGCCAGCAGTTTTAAACAGCCCTATAGCAATCAGCCCCAGCATTTT. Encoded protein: CASSFKQPYSNQPQHF.

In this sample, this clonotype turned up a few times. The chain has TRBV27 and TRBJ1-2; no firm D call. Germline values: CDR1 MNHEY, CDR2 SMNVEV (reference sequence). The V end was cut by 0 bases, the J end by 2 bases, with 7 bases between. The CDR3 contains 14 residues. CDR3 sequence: CASSLSPPNYGYTF. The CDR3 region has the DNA TGTGCCAGCAGTTTATCTCCACCAAACTATGGCTACACCTTC.